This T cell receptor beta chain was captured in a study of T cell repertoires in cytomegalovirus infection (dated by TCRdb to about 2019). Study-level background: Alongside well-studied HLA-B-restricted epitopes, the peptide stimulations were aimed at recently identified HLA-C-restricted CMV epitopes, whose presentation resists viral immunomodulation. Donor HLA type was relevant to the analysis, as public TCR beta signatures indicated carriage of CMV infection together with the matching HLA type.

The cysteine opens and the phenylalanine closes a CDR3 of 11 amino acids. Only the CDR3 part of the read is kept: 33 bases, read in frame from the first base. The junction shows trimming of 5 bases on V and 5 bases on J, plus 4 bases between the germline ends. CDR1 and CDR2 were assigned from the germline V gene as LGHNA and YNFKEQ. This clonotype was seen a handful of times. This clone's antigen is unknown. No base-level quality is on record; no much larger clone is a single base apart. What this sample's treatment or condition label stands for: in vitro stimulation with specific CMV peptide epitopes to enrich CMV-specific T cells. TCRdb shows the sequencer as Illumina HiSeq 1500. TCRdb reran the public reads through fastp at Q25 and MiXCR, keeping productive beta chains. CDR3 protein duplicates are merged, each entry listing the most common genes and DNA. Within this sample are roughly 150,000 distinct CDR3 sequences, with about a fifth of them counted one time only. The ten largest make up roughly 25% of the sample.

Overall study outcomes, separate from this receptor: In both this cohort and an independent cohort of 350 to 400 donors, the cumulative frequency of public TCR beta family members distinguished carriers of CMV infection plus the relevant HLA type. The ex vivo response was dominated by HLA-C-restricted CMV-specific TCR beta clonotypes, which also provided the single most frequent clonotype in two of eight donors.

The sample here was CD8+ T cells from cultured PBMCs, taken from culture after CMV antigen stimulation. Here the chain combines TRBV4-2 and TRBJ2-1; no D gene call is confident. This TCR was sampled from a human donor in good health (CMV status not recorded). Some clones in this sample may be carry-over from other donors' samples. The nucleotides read TGTGCCAGCAGCAGGGACAATGAGCAGTTCTTC. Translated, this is CASSRDNEQFF.